This TCR beta chain derives from a study of vaccination and CD4 T cells after COVID-19. At the level of the study: Participants got two doses of BNT162b2 or mRNA-1273 vaccine. From HCoV-229E, HCoV-OC43, HCoV-NL63 and SARS-CoV-2, overlapping spike peptides were used to stimulate the cells.

CDR3 length: 18 residues. V gave up 2 bases and J gave up 1 base; unmatched junction bases: 12. Per the germline V gene, CDR1 is MNHEY and CDR2 is SVGAGI. Study findings and constraints: Only post-vaccination samples contained a median about 90% of the reactive clones in convalescent patients.

Treatment noted: 10-day PBMC culture with coronavirus spike peptide pools or control peptides (ViraFEST assay). Samples of CD4+ T cells were obtained from the unexposed donor before the COVID-19 pandemic (2011-2018). Cultured CD4+ T cell DNA underwent sequencing with the Oncomine TCR Beta short-read assay. From the PCR reads, TCRdb called clonotypes with MiXCR, one entry per CDR3 protein. The table has thousands of distinct CDR3 sequences, around 51% seen once. For this clonotype: Its cognate antigen is unknown.

This chain links TRBV6-5 with TRBJ2-3, with 7 nucleotides matching TRBD1. The sequence was collected from a human donor in good health. The sequenced sample consisted of CD4+ T cells from blood, cultured in vitro. CDR3 in DNA: TGTGCCAGCAGTTACGTAAGGGACAGCCGCCCAGGCACAGATACGCAGTATTTT. It specifies CASSYVRDSRPGTDTQYF.